The rows below give T cell receptor beta chains drawn from one sample of a study of blood T cell repertoires in COVID-19. Clones were read by immunoSEQ multiplex PCR, and TCRdb kept only the in-frame ones, dropping some. Of tens of thousands of clones listed, approximately 86% are singletons. Source material: peripheral blood. The source of these receptors is a man between 65 and 80 years old with acute or convalescent COVID-19. The CDR3 runs from the conserved cysteine through the conserved F or W. The order of the fields is clone size, V gene, D gene, J gene, CDR3 protein, CDR3 DNA. D genes are given only for firm matches. Size tells how often a clone was seen (once, few, many) or the class of an expanded clone, and some rows leave it out.

once	TRBV11-3	-	TRBJ2-4	CASSLTHGAKNIQYF	TGTGCCAGCAGCTTAACACATGGTGCCAAAAACATTCAGTACTTC
-	TRBV29-1	-	TRBJ2-7	CSVVFDSDYEQYF	TGCAGCGTTGTCTTCGACAGTGACTACGAGCAGTACTTC
-	TRBV28	-	TRBJ1-5	CASSSPPDQPQHF	TGTGCCAGCAGTTCACCCCCGGATCAGCCCCAGCATTTT
-	TRBV2	-	TRBJ2-2	CASSTRLEAGELFF	TGTGCCAGCAGTACCCGACTAGAGGCCGGGGAGCTGTTTTTT
-	TRBV5-1	-	TRBJ1-2	CASSLASAGINYGYTF	TGCGCCAGCAGCTTGGCCTCTGCAGGGATCAACTATGGCTACACCTTC
-	TRBV18	-	TRBJ2-7	CASSTAPPPGYEQYF	TGTGCCAGCTCAACCGCCCCTCCCCCAGGTTACGAGCAGTACTTC
-	TRBV2	TRBD2	TRBJ2-3	CASSWTSPTTDTQYF	TGTGCCAGCAGTTGGACTAGCCCTACCACAGATACGCAGTATTTT
once	TRBV24-1	-	TRBJ2-5	CATSDDFQETQYF	TGTGCCACCAGTGACGACTTCCAAGAGACCCAGTACTTC
-	TRBV27	TRBD1	TRBJ2-5	CASSSQGLVGTQYF	TGTGCCAGCAGTTCACAGGGGTTGGTGGGGACCCAGTACTTC
-	TRBV10-3	-	TRBJ1-3	CAINGGRGNTIYF	TGTGCCATCAACGGAGGGCGTGGAAACACCATATATTTT
-	TRBV19	TRBD1	TRBJ1-6	CASSTPGQYNSPLHF	TGTGCCAGTAGTACGCCGGGACAGTATAATTCACCCCTCCACTTT
once	TRBV24-1	-	TRBJ2-5	CATASTGQETQYF	TGTGCCACCGCTAGCACGGGACAAGAGACCCAGTACTTC